The 21 T cell receptor beta chains reported below all come from one sample, sequenced in a study of T cell responses to AZD1222 COVID-19 vaccine. Generated by immunoSEQ multiplex PCR, the TCRdb table keeps only in-frame clones and is missing some. There are 95,000 to 110,000 clones in the sample; approximately 88% occur only once, and 7% to 10% lies in the top ten. The sample was peripheral blood, taken on day 0 of AZD1222 vaccination. These receptors were taken from an adult in good health.

This chain connects TRBV7-2 to TRBJ1-2, with a tentative D call TRBD1 (5 bases). Germline V CDR1 and CDR2: SGHTA, FQGNSA. The CDR3 sequence is 16 residues long. V gave up 3 bases and J gave up 5 bases, with 19 bases separating them. The CDR3 is CASSFGAPLNLYGYTF. The DNA of the CDR3 is TGTGCCAGCAGCTTTGGGGCCCCCTTGAACCTTTATGGCTACACCTTC.

The chain uses TRBV4-2 and TRBJ2-7; 11 bases map to TRBD2. The CDR3 length is 17 residues. V was pared by 1 base and J by 4 bases, with 9 bases of the junction left unmatched. CDR1 and CDR2 from the germline V gene are LGHNA and YNFKEQ. The CDR3 coding sequence is TGTGCCAGCAGCCAAGGCACCACTAGCGGGAGCTCATACGAGCAGTACTTC. The encoded protein is CASSQGTTSGSSYEQYF.

V and J are TRBV7-2 and TRBJ2-5; 14 bases fit TRBD2. Trimming at V came to 3 bases and at J to 5 bases, leaving 5 bases not matched to a gene. CDR1 is SGHTA, CDR2 FQGNSA, per germline. This CDR3 has 16 residues. CDR3 sequence reads: CASSFGLAGGEETQYF. CDR3 bases: TGTGCCAGCAGCTTTGGACTAGCGGGAGGTGAGGAGACCCAGTACTTC.

This chain links TRBV19 with TRBJ2-3; D is possibly TRBD1 (6 bases). The CDR3 consists of 15 residues. V lost 0 bases, J lost 3 bases, and 10 bases lay in between. Germline CDR1 is LNHDA and CDR2 is SQIVND (reference sequence). CDR3 bases: TGTGCCAGTAGTATAGATGGGGGCGCGACAGATACGCAGTATTTT. As protein: CASSIDGGATDTQYF. The entire variable domain, with the rest obtained from reference TRBV19 and TRBJ2-3, is as follows: DGGITQSPKYLFRKEGQNVTLSCEQNLNHDAMYWYRQDPGQGLRLIYYSQIVNDFQKGDIAEGYSVSREKKESFPLTVTSAQKNPTAFYLCASSIDGGATDTQYFGPGTRLTVL.

The rearrangement uses TRBV18 and TRBJ2-7; TRBD1 is a possible D gene (5 bases). The CDR3 totals 15 residues. Trimming stripped 3 bases from V and 2 bases from J, with 14 bases between. The germline V gene encodes CDR1 KGHSH and CDR2 LQKENI. Here the CDR3 DNA reads TGTGCCAGCTCACCCAGTCAGGGCACTACCTACGAGCAGTACTTC. Translation gives CASSPSQGTTYEQYF.

This clone was counted a single time. The J gene is TRBJ1-2, the V gene TRBV13; D possibly corresponds to TRBD1 (5 bases). In germline, CDR1 is PRHDT, CDR2 FYEKMQ (reference sequence). Trimming removed 5 bases from V and 4 bases from J, with 14 bases in between. The CDR3 loop spans 14 amino acids. The CDR3 spells CASSPRTLVYGYTF. CDR3 DNA sequence: TGTGCCAGCAGCCCCCGGACACTCGTCTATGGCTACACCTTC.

The chain recombines TRBV20-1 with TRBJ2-7; D is perhaps TRBD1 (6 bases). The CDR3 is made up of 11 amino acids. Trimming left V 5 bases short and J 6 bases short, with 11 bases between. Germline CDR1 and CDR2: DFQATT and SNEGSKA (reference sequence). CDR3 protein: CSALGQSEQYF. CDR3 coding DNA: TGCAGTGCTCTCGGACAGTCCGAGCAGTACTTC.

This chain joins TRBV19 and TRBJ1-5; tentative D call: TRBD1 (6 bases). The germline gives CDR1 LNHDA, CDR2 SQIVND (reference sequence). There are 18 residues in the CDR3. Trimming left V 4 bases short and J 7 bases short, with 26 bases between. The CDR3 region is CASSKQSLSGGDGQPQHF. For the CDR3, the DNA is TGTGCCAGTAGTAAACAGTCCCTGTCCGGGGGCGACGGGCAGCCCCAGCATTTT.

This chain links TRBV7-2 with TRBJ2-5; 8 nucleotides line up with TRBD1. V was pared by 5 bases and J by 5 bases, with 7 bases of the junction left unmatched. Germline CDR1 reads SGHTA; CDR2 reads FQGNSA. The CDR3 totals 14 residues. In DNA, the CDR3 is TGTGCCAGCAGCACAACAGGGGACAGGGAGACCCAGTACTTC. It codes for CASSTTGDRETQYF.

V is TRBV9 and J is TRBJ1-1; D call uncertain. CDR3 size: 13 residues. Trimming left V 0 bases short and J 1 base short, with 4 bases between. Germline V gives CDR1 SGDLS, CDR2 YYNGEE. In DNA, the CDR3 is TGTGCCAGCAGCGTAGGACGGAACACTGAAGCTTTCTTT. It codes for CASSVGRNTEAFF.

The gene calls are TRBV29-1 and TRBJ1-2; 10 bases are a match to TRBD1. The CDR3 covers 13 residues. V dropped 7 bases and J dropped 4; count of bases not matched to a gene: 6. The germline V gene has CDR1 SQVTM and CDR2 ANQGSEA. The CDR3 sequence is CSAGGQGIYGYTF. The CDR3 coding sequence is TGCAGCGCGGGGGGACAGGGGATCTATGGCTACACCTTC. Full variable domain (outside the CDR3, taken from reference TRBV29-1 and TRBJ1-2): SAVISQKPSRDICQRGTSLTIQCQVDSQVTMMFWYRQQPGQSLTLIATANQGSEATYESGFVIDKFPISRPNLTFSTLTVSNMSPEDSSIYLCSAGGQGIYGYTFGSGTRLTVV.

The chain couples TRBV3-1 (or the pseudogene TRBV3-2) to TRBJ2-3; 8 bases are shared with TRBD2. The germline V gene has CDR1 LGHDT and CDR2 YNNKEL (reference sequence). The CDR3 is made up of 14 amino acids. The J segment lost 6 bases and the V segment lost 1 base, leaving 3 bases of the junction unmatched. The CDR3: CASSQAGGWDTQYF. CDR3 nucleotides: TGTGCCAGCAGCCAAGCGGGGGGGTGGGATACGCAGTATTTT.

On this clone itself: A junction end diverges from the germline sequence, so it may reflect a read error. The chain couples TRBV4-2 to TRBJ2-7; 7 bases are a match to TRBD2. Germline V lookup: CDR1 LGHNA, CDR2 YNFKEQ. The CDR3 extends over 15 amino acids. CDR3 sequence (DNA): TGTGCCAGCAGCTACGGTATAGCGGGCCTCTACGGGCAGTACTTC. This codes for CASSYGIAGLYGQYF.

The chain employs TRBV20-1 and TRBJ2-7, with 9 bases identical to TRBD1. The CDR3 is 10 amino acids. After removal of 5 bases from V and 11 bases from J, the junction contained 4 bases not matched to a gene. In germline, CDR1 is DFQATT, CDR2 SNEGSKA (reference sequence). CDR3 nucleotide sequence: TGCAGTGCTGGACAGGGGAGGGAGTACTTC. Residues: CSAGQGREYF.

The V and J genes are TRBV6-5 and TRBJ1-5; 7 bases fit TRBD1. The V gene's germline CDR1 is MNHEY and CDR2 SVGAGI. V was clipped by 7 bases and J by 4 bases; unmatched bases: 7. The CDR3 totals 14 residues. The CDR3 DNA reads as TGTGCCAGCACCTCGGGACAGTTAAATCAGCCCCAGCATTTT. The encoded protein is CASTSGQLNQPQHF.

The chain links TRBV29-1 to TRBJ2-7; 10 bases match TRBD1. CDR1 and CDR2 from the germline V gene are SQVTM and ANQGSEA. This CDR3 contains 15 residues. The J segment lost 3 bases and the V segment lost 4 bases, leaving 9 bases of the junction unmatched. CDR3 nucleotide sequence: TGCAGCGTTGCAGGCTCGGGACAGGGGTTCTACGAGCAGTACTTC. Translating it yields CSVAGSGQGFYEQYF.

The chain recombines TRBV25-1 with TRBJ1-1; D ambiguous. Looked up from germline, CDR1 is MGHDK and CDR2 is SYGVNS. The CDR3 runs to 14 residues. V was shortened by 1 base and J by 1 base, with 7 bases between the two germline ends. The chain's CDR3 is CASSEFEGNTEAFF. Written as DNA, the CDR3 is TGTGCCAGCAGTGAATTCGAGGGGAACACTGAAGCTTTCTTT.

A remark on this clone: Other DNA sequences within the sample encode an identical CDR3. This chain uses TRBV19 with TRBJ2-7; 7 bases are shared with TRBD1. CDR1 and CDR2 (germline): LNHDA, SQIVND (reference sequence). Trimming took 4 bases from V and 2 from J; bases not matched to a gene: 2. The CDR3 is 13 amino acids. CDR3 coding DNA: TGTGCCAGTAGTAGGGACAGAGCCTACGAGCAGTACTTC. This codes for CASSRDRAYEQYF. The full variable domain, in which reference TRBV19 and TRBJ2-7 provide the parts outside the CDR3, is DGGITQSPKYLFRKEGQNVTLSCEQNLNHDAMYWYRQDPGQGLRLIYYSQIVNDFQKGDIAEGYSVSREKKESFPLTVTSAQKNPTAFYLCASSRDRAYEQYFGPGTRLTVT.

The J gene is TRBJ2-7, the V gene TRBV6-5; 7 nucleotides align to TRBD1. The CDR3 is made up of 14 amino acids. After removal of 5 bases from V and 0 bases from J, the junction contained 4 bases not matched to a gene. The germline V gene has CDR1 MNHEY and CDR2 SVGAGI. CDR3 bases: TGTGCCAGCAGTACGGACAGGAGCTCCTACGAGCAGTACTTC. The encoded protein is CASSTDRSSYEQYF.

V usage is TRBV12-3 or TRBV12-4 and J usage is TRBJ2-7; the match to TRBD1 covers 7 bases. With 5 bases clipped from V and 6 bases from J, the junction kept 7 bases outside the gene matches. The CDR3 runs 13 residues. CDR3 protein: CASSLDRVGEQYF. The CDR3 DNA reads TGTGCCAGCAGTCTTGACAGGGTAGGCGAGCAGTACTTC.

J is TRBJ1-6 and V is TRBV28; D call uncertain. Germline CDR1 MDHEN, CDR2 SYDVKM. The CDR3 has 15 amino acids. Trimming removed 3 bases from V and 7 bases from J, with 13 bases in between. The CDR3 region has the DNA TGTGCCAGCAGTTTGGCAGCCGTAAAAAATTCACCCCTCCACTTT. Translating gives CASSLAAVKNSPLHF.